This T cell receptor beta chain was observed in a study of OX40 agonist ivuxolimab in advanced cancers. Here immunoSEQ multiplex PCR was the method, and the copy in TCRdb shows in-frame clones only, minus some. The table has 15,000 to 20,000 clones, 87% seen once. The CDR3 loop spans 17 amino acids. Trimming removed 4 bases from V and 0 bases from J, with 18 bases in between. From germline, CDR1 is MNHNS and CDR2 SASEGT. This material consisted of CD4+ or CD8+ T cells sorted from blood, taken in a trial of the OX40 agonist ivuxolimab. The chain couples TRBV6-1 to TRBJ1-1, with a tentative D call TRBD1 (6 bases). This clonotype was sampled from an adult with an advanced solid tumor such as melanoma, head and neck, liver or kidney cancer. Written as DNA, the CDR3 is TGTGCCAGCAGTGGCGGGAGCGGGACAAAGATGAACACTGAAGCTTTCTTT. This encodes CASSGGSGTKMNTEAFF.